This TCR beta chain derives from a study of shared clonotypes between healthy human individuals. As for the study in general: The donor group consisted of a couple of women and three men, aged 18 to 49. General study points: Genetic and exposure-history diversity was limited by the few donors.

Per sorted-subset replicate PCR, input was around 220 ng DNA, representing tens of thousands of T cell genomes. TCRdb's table, derived via immunoSEQ multiplex PCR, lists solely in-frame clones and lacks some. Of fewer than 1.4 million clones listed, approximately 80% are singletons. Note on this clone: The antigen is undetermined.

Germline lookup yields CDR1 GTSNPN and CDR2 SVGIG (reference sequence). This CDR3 spans 14 amino acids. V gene TRBV30 combines with J gene TRBJ2-5, with TRBD1 as a possible D gene (6 bases). The last part of the DNA fits TRBJ2-7 better; the J call may be wrong. This clonotype originated in a man between 18 and 29 years old in good health. Some clones in this sample may be carry-over from other donors' samples. Sequenced sample: memory CD4+ T cells from PBMCs. As to subset: CD45RA-negative fraction. The CDR3 loop is CAWSRQALTYEQYF. The CDR3 bases are TGTGCCTGGAGTCGACAGGCGCTTACCTACGAGCAGTACTTC.